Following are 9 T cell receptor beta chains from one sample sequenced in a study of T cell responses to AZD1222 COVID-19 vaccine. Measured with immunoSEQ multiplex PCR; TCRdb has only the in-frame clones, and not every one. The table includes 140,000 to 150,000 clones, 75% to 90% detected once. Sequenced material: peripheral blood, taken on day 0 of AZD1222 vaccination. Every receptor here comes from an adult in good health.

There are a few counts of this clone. The CDR3 region has the DNA TGCAGCGTTGAAACAGGGAACCCCTACAATGAGCAGTTCTTC. This sequence encodes CSVETGNPYNEQFF. The chain employs TRBV29-1 and TRBJ2-1; TRBD1 is a possible D gene (6 bases). V was shortened by 2 bases and J by 2 bases, with 10 bases between the two germline ends. Germline CDR1 is SQVTM and CDR2 is ANQGSEA. This CDR3 is 14 amino acids long.

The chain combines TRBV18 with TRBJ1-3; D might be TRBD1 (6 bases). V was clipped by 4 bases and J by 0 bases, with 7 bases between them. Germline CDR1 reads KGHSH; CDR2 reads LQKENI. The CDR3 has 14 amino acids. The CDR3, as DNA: TGTGCCAGCTCACTACAGGGCTCTGGAAACACCATATATTTT. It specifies CASSLQGSGNTIYF.

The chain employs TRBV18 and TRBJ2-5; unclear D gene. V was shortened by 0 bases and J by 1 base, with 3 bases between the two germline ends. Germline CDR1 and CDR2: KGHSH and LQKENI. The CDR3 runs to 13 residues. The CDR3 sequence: CASSPPFQETQYF. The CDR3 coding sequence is TGTGCCAGCTCACCACCCTTCCAAGAGACCCAGTACTTC.

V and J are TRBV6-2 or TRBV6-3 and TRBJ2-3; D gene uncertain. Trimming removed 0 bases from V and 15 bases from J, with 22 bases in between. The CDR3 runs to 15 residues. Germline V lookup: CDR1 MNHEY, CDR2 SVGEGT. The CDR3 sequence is CASSYSKSNSFYEYF. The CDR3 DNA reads TGTGCCAGCAGTTACTCGAAGTCCAACTCCTTCTATGAATATTTT.

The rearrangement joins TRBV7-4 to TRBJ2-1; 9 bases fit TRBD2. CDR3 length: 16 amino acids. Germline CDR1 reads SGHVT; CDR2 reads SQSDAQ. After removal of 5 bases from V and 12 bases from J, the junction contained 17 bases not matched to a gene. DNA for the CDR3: TGTGCCAGCAGCGCAATACTAGCGGGTTCAACCCCCTGGCAGTTCTTC. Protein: CASSAILAGSTPWQFF.

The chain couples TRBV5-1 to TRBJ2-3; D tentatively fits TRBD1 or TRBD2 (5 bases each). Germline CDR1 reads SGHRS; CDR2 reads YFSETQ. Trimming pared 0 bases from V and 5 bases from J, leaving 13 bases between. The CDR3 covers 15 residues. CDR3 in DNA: TGCGCCAGCAGCTTGGAAGAGGGGTTGGAAGATACGCAGTATTTT. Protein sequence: CASSLEEGLEDTQYF.

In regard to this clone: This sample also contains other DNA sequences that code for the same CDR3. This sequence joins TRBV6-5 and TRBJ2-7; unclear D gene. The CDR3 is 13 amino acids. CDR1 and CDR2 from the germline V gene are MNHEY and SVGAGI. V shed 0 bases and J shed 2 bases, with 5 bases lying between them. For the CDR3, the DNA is TGTGCCAGCAGTTACTCTCTCGCCTACGAGCAGTACTTC. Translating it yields CASSYSLAYEQYF.

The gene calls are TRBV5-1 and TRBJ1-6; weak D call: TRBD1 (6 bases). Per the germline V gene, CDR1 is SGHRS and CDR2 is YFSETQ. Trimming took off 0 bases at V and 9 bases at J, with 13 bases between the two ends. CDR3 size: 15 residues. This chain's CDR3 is CASSLGAGDGSPLHF. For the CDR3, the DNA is TGCGCCAGCAGCTTGGGGGCAGGGGATGGTTCACCCCTCCACTTT.

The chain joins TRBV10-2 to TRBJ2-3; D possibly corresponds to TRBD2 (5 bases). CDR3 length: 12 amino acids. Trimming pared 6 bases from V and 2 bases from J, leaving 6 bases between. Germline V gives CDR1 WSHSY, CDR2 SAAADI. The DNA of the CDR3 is TGCGCCAGCAGGGAGGACACAGATACGCAGTATTTT. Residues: CASREDTDTQYF.